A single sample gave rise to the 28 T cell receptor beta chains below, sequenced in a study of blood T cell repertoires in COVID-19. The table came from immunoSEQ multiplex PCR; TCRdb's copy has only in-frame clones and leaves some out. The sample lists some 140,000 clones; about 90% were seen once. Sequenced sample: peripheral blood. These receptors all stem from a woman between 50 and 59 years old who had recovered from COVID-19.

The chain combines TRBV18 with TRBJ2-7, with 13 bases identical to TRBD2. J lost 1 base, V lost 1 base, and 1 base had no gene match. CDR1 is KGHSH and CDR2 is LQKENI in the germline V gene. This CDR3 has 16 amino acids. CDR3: CASSPRGLAGSYEQYF. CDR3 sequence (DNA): TGTGCCAGCTCACCACGGGGACTAGCGGGATCCTACGAGCAGTACTTC.

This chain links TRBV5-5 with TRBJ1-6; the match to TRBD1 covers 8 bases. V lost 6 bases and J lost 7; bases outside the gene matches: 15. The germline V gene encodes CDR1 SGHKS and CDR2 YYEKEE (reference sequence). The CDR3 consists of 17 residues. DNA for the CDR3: TGTGCCAGCAACCTGGACCTTGGACAGGGAAGAAATTCACCCCTCCACTTT. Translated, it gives CASNLDLGQGRNSPLHF.

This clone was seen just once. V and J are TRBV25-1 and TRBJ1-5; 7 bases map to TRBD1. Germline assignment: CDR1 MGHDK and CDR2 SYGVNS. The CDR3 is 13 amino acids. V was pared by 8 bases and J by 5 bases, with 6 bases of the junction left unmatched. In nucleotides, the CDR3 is TGTGCCAGCCAGGGACAGATTTATCAGCCCCAGCATTTT. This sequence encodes CASQGQIYQPQHF.

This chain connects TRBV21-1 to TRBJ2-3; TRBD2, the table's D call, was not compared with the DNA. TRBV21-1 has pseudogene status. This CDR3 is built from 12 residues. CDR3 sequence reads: CASSFYTDTQYF. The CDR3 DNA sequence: TGTGCCAGCAGCTTCTACACAGATACGCAGTATTTT.

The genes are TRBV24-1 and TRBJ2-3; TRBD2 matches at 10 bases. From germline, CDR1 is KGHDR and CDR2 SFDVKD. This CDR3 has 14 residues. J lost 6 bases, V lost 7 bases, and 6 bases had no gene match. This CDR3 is CATSLAGVADTQYF. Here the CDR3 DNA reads TGTGCCACCAGCCTAGCGGGAGTGGCGGATACGCAGTATTTT.

The CDR3 DNA is TGTGCCAGCAGCTTAGCGCCGACTACCCGTACAGATACGCAGTATTTT. Protein product: CASSLAPTTRTDTQYF. The chain combines TRBV7-2 with TRBJ2-3; D might be TRBD2 (5 bases). This CDR3 region has 16 residues. Trimming removed 0 bases at V and 3 bases at J, with 13 bases between. Germline lookup yields CDR1 SGHTA and CDR2 FQGNSA.

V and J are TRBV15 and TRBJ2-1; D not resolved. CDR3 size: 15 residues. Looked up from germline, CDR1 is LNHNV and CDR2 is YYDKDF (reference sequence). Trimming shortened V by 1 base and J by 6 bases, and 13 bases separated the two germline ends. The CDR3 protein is CATSRGQMRGNEQFF. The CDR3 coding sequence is TGTGCCACCAGCAGAGGTCAGATGAGAGGCAATGAGCAGTTCTTC.

In DNA, the CDR3 is TGTGCCAGCAGCCCCGGGGGACAGGTGAACACTGAAGCTTTCTTT. Protein sequence: CASSPGGQVNTEAFF. The chain uses TRBV11-3 and TRBJ1-1, with 8 bases identical to TRBD1. Losses at the gene ends were 5 bases for V and 0 bases for J; bases not matched to a gene: 5. The CDR3 is 15 amino acids. Germline values: CDR1 SGHNT, CDR2 YENEEA. The full variable domain, rest sourced from reference TRBV11-3 and TRBJ1-1, is EAGVVQSPRYKIIEKKQPVAFWCNPISGHNTLYWYLQNLGQGPELLIRYENEEAVDDSQLPKDRFSAERLKGVDSTLKIQPAELGDSAVYLCASSPGGQVNTEAFFGQGTRLTVV.

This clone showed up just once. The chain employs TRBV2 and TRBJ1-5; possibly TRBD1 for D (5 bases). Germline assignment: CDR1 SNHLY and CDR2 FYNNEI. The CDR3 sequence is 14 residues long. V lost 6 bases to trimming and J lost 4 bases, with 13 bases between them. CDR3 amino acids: CASSSGTGNQPQHF. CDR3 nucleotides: TGTGCCAGCAGCAGCGGGACGGGAAATCAGCCCCAGCATTTT.

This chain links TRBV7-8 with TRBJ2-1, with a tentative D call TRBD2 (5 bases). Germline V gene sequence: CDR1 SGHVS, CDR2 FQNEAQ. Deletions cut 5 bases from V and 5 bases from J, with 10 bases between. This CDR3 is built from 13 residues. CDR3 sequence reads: CASSTGVHNEQFF. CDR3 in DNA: TGTGCCAGCAGCACCGGGGTGCACAATGAGCAGTTCTTC.

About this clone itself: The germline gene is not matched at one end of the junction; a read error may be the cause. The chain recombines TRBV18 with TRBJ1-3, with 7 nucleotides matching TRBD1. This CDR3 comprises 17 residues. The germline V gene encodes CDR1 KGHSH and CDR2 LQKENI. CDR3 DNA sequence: TGTGCCAGCTCATCACCGGGACAGATTTACTCTGGAAACACCATATATTTT. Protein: CASSSPGQIYSGNTIYF.

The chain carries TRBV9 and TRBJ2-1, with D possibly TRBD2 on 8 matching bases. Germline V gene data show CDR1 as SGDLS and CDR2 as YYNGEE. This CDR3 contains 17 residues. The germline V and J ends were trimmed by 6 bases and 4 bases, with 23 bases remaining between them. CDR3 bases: TGTGCCAGCACCCAGGGGGTCCGGGGGGGCTCGTACAATGAGCAGTTCTTC. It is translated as CASTQGVRGGSYNEQFF.

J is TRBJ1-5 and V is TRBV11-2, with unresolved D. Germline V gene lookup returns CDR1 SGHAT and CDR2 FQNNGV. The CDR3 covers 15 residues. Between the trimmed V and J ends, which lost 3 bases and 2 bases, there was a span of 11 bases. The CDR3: CASSFAGVGNQPQHF. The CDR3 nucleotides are TGTGCCAGCAGCTTTGCCGGGGTGGGCAATCAGCCCCAGCATTTT.

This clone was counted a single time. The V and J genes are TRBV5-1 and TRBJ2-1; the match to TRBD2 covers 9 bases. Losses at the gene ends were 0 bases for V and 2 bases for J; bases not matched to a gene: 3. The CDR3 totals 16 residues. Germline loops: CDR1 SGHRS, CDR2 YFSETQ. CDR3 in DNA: TGCGCCAGCAGCTTGGCCTCTAGCGGGACCTACAATGAGCAGTTCTTC. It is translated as CASSLASSGTYNEQFF.

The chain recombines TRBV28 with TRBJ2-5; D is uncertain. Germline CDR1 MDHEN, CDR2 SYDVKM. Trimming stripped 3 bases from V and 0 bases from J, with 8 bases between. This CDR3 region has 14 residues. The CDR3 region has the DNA TGTGCCAGCAGTTTGGCTGAAAACCAAGAGACCCAGTACTTC. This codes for CASSLAENQETQYF.

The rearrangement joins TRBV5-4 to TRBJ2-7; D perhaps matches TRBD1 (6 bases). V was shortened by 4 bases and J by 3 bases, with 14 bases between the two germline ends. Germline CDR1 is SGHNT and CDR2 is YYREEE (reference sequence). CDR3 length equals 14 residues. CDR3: CASSTGQLDYEQYF. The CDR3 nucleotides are TGTGCCAGCAGCACCGGACAGCTTGACTACGAGCAGTACTTC.

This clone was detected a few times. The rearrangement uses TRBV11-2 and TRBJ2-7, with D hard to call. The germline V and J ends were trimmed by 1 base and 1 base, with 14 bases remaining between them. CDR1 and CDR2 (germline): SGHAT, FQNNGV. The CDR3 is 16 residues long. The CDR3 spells CASSLGFRSYSYEQYF. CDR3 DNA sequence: TGTGCCAGCAGCTTAGGATTCAGGTCATATTCCTACGAGCAGTACTTC.

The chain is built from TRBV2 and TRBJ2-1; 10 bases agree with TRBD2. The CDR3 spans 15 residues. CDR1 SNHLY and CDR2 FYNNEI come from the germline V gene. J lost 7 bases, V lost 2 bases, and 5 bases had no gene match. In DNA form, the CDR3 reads TGTGCCAGCAGTGAACGGCTAGCGGGGGTTAATGAGCAGTTCTTC. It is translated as CASSERLAGVNEQFF.

The CDR3 loop reads CASSDTGGVNEKLFF. The CDR3 nucleotides are TGTGCCAGTAGTGATACAGGGGGAGTCAATGAAAAACTGTTTTTT. The V gene is TRBV19, the J gene TRBJ1-4; TRBD1 matches 8 bases. The J segment lost 5 bases and the V segment lost 5 bases, leaving 7 bases of the junction unmatched. This CDR3 region has 15 residues. Per the germline V gene, CDR1 is LNHDA and CDR2 is SQIVND (reference sequence).

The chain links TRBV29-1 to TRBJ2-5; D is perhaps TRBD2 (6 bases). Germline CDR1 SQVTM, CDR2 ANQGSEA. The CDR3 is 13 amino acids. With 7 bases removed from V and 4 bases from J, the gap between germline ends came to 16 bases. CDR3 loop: CSAEEGSRETQYF. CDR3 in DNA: TGCAGCGCTGAGGAGGGATCAAGAGAGACCCAGTACTTC.

The CDR3 DNA is TGTGCCAGCAGCACCAGACAGACCCTGGGAACTGAAGCTTTCTTT. Translating gives CASSTRQTLGTEAFF. The chain employs TRBV7-2 and TRBJ1-1, with a tentative D call TRBD1 (5 bases). The germline V gene encodes CDR1 SGHTA and CDR2 FQGNSA. Trimming removed 5 bases at V and 5 bases at J, with 18 bases between. CDR3 length: 15 amino acids.

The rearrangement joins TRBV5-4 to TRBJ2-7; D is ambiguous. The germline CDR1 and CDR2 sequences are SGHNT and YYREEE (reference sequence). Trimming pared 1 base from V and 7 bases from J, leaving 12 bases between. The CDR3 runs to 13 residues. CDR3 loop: CASSLNYLSEQYF. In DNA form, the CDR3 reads TGTGCCAGCAGCTTGAACTACCTCTCTGAGCAGTACTTC.

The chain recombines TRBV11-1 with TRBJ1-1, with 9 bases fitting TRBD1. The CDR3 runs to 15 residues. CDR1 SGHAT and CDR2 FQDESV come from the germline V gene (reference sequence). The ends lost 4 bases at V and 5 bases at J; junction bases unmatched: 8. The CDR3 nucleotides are TGTGCCAGCAGCTCATGGGGACAGGGTGGGACTGAAGCTTTCTTT. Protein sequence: CASSSWGQGGTEAFF.

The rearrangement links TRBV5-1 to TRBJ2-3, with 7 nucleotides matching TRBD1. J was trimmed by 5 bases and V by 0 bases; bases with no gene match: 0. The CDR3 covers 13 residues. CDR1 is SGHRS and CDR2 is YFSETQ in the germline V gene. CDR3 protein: CASSLAGGDTQYF. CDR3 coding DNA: TGCGCCAGCAGCTTGGCAGGGGGAGATACGCAGTATTTT.

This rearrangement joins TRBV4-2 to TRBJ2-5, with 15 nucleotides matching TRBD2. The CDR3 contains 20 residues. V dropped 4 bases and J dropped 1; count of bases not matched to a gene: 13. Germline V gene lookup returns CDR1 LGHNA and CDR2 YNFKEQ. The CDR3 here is CASSLTSGTSGGRSQETQYF. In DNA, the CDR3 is TGTGCCAGCAGCCTTACCTCCGGGACTAGCGGGGGGAGGTCCCAAGAGACCCAGTACTTC.

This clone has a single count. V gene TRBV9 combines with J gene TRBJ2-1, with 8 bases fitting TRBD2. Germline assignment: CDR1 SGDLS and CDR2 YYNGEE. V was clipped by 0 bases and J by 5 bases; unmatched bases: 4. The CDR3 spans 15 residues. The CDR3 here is CASSVAGREDNEQFF. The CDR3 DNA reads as TGTGCCAGCAGCGTAGCCGGGCGGGAGGACAATGAGCAGTTCTTC.

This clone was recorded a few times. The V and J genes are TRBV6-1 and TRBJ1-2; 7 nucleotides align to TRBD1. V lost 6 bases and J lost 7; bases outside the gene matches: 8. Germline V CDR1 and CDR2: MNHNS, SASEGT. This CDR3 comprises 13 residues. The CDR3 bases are TGTGCCAGCAGCTCCCGACAGGGAGGTGGCTACACCTTC. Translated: CASSSRQGGGYTF.

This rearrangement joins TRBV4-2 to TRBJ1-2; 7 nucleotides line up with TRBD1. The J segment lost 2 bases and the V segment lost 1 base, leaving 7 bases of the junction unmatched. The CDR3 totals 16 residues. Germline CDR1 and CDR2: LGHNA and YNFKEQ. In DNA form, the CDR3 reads TGTGCCAGCAGCCAAGTGGCGGGGACAGAAAACTATGGCTACACCTTC. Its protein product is CASSQVAGTENYGYTF.